This T cell receptor beta chain originates from a study of blood T cells in healthy people across ages. General study findings and limits: Whereas aged donors had fewer naive CD4+ cells, long-lived donors had more of them and higher diversity. Investigators viewed diversity estimates from one million T cells as underestimates, the study reported.

The germline gives CDR1 SGHKS, CDR2 YYEKEE (reference sequence). V was cut by 0 bases and J by 11 bases, with 9 bases left in between. CDR3 length: 13 amino acids. Researchers report isolating at least 7 million PBMCs per sample. In this sample, this clonotype turned up a few times. Its antigen is undetermined. The second PCR ran roughly 7 to 11 cycles with a sample-barcoded 5' primer and J-beta primers. TCRdb reprocessed the 5' RACE reads with MiXCR, giving one entry per CDR3 protein. The sample carries roughly 1,500,000 distinct CDR3 sequences, 30% to 40% recorded once. The V call is TRBV5-5, the J call TRBJ1-6; D unresolved. The sample consisted of blood. This receptor was identified in a woman in her twenties or thirties in good health. The CDR3: CASSLGLGPPLHF. CDR3 DNA: TGTGCCAGCAGCTTGGGGTTGGGCCCACCCCTCCACTTT.